These T cell receptor beta chains were read from a single sample in a study of T cell repertoires and leukemia-associated antigens. One entry per CDR3 protein, called by TCRdb with MiXCR from the 5' RACE reads. This sample has approximately 10,000 distinct CDR3 sequences, with roughly 40% found just once. These receptors lack a known antigen. Material: CD3+ T cells sorted from blood and cultured. The receptors here all came from a female donor in good health. The CDR3 runs from the conserved cysteine through the conserved F or W. Fields, in order: D gene, clone size, J gene, CDR3 length, V gene, CDR3 protein. A D gene is named only where the DNA matches it firmly. Rows may omit the clone size; those that give it use once, few, many or a size class.

- | - | TRBJ2-3 | 15 | TRBV7-2 | CASNLGLGSTDTQYF
TRBD2 | - | TRBJ2-3 | 15 | TRBV5-1 | CASSWSGSPTDTRYF
TRBD1 | many | TRBJ2-4 | 15 | TRBV4-1 | CASSQRTGWRNIQYF
- | - | TRBJ2-2 | 16 | TRBV5-1 | CASSGTGAPNTGELFF
TRBD2 | medium-sized | TRBJ2-1 | 17 | TRBV20-1 | CSARVIVEGLERREQFF
TRBD2 | - | TRBJ2-7 | 14 | TRBV24-1 | CATRASGRIYEQYF
- | medium-sized | TRBJ2-5 | 13 | TRBV12-3/TRBV12-4 | CASSLTRWETQYF
TRBD2 | few | TRBJ2-7 | 15 | TRBV7-2 | CASSSGLALTHEQYF
- | many | TRBJ2-7 | 13 | TRBV30 | CAWSQDTGNEQYF
- | - | TRBJ2-5 | 12 | TRBV20-1 | CSVGRGQETQYF
- | - | TRBJ1-2 | 12 | TRBV20-1 | CSASTRVFAYTF
- | once | TRBJ2-1 | 16 | TRBV4-1 | CASSQDDGNSYNEQFF
- | - | TRBJ2-5 | 14 | TRBV4-1 | CASSQDRIKETQHF
TRBD1 | - | TRBJ2-4 | 14 | TRBV5-1 | CASSPSRTGNIQYF
- | - | TRBJ1-1 | 11 | TRBV7-9 | CASSGSLEAFF
- | medium-sized | TRBJ2-1 | 13 | TRBV18 | CASSPPGVWEQFF
TRBD2 | - | TRBJ2-1 | 17 | TRBV10-3 | CAISDRTSGSGWNEQFF
- | - | TRBJ2-1 | 14 | TRBV20-1 | CSAFSRRDYNEQFF
- | medium-sized | TRBJ2-7 | 16 | TRBV11-2 | CASRALSGGTAYEQYF
- | many | TRBJ2-6 | 16 | TRBV27 | CASSLSASSGANVLTF
TRBD1 | many | TRBJ2-1 | 15 | TRBV7-9 | CASSFDGQDYNEQFF
- | many | TRBJ2-3 | 15 | TRBV7-3 | CASSLNTGEADTQYF
- | medium-sized | TRBJ2-1 | 15 | TRBV5-1 | CASSRSSSSYNEQFF
TRBD2 | few | TRBJ2-2 | 15 | TRBV9 | CASSPGLAGAGELFF